The 9 T cell receptor beta chains given below trace back to one sample, sequenced in a study of identical twins. Using its own MiXCR run on the 5' RACE reads, TCRdb lists one record per CDR3 protein. The sample consists of around 200,000 distinct CDR3 sequences, around 10% of them appearing once. The specimen was memory (CD45RO+) T cells sorted from blood. These receptors originate from a woman under 30 in good health.

The chain combines TRBV6-1 with TRBJ2-3; 9 bases fit TRBD2. This CDR3 has 18 residues. V lost 4 bases and J lost 0; bases outside the gene matches: 11. Germline V gene data show CDR1 as MNHNS and CDR2 as SASEGT. The CDR3 spells CASSAGLRGGASTDTQYF. The DNA of the CDR3 is TGTGCCAGCAGTGCAGGGCTTCGCGGGGGGGCTAGCACAGATACGCAGTATTTT.

The chain carries TRBV5-1 and TRBJ1-4; no reliable D call. The CDR3 has 16 residues. V was shortened by 0 bases and J by 0 bases, with 9 bases between the two germline ends. Per germline, CDR1 SGHRS and CDR2 YFSETQ. As DNA, the CDR3 is TGCGCCAGCAGCTTGGAAACAACCGCAACTAATGAAAAACTGTTTTTT. Amino acid sequence: CASSLETTATNEKLFF.

This clonotype has a count of ten or more. The V gene is TRBV20-1, the J gene TRBJ2-7, with 10 positions matching TRBD2. The CDR3 totals 14 residues. Per germline, CDR1 DFQATT and CDR2 SNEGSKA (reference sequence). With 2 bases clipped from V and 4 bases from J, the junction kept 5 bases outside the gene matches. CDR3 protein: CSARPSGRSYEQYF. The CDR3 nucleotides read TGCAGTGCTAGACCTAGCGGGAGATCTTACGAGCAGTACTTC.

The sample holds many counts of this clonotype. The chain is built from TRBV5-6 and TRBJ2-3; 10 bases align to TRBD2. CDR3 size: 16 residues. V dropped 0 bases and J dropped 8; count of bases not matched to a gene: 9. Germline loops: CDR1 SGHDT, CDR2 YYEEEE. The CDR3 region has the DNA TGTGCCAGCAGCTTGGAGGCGCTAGCGGGAGAGGGTACGCAGTATTTT. Encoded protein: CASSLEALAGEGTQYF.

This clonotype was recorded at least ten times. The V gene is TRBV5-1, the J gene TRBJ2-3; D is ambiguous. The V and J ends lost 4 bases and 5 bases respectively, with 11 bases between them. The CDR3 is made up of 13 amino acids. Germline V gives CDR1 SGHRS, CDR2 YFSETQ. The chain's CDR3 is CASSPLHGDTQYF. The CDR3 nucleotides read TGCGCCAGCAGCCCCCTTCACGGAGATACGCAGTATTTT.

The table lists this clonotype with many counts. The chain couples TRBV5-1 to TRBJ1-1; TRBD1 is a possible D gene (6 bases). This CDR3 spans 12 amino acids. Germline CDR1 reads SGHRS; CDR2 reads YFSETQ. V was shortened by 5 bases and J by 7 bases, with 12 bases between the two germline ends. The CDR3 DNA follows: TGCGCCAGCAGACAAGACAGGTATGAAGCTTTCTTT. The encoded protein is CASRQDRYEAFF.

V gene TRBV20-1 combines with J gene TRBJ2-1; 8 nucleotides match TRBD2. The germline V gene encodes CDR1 DFQATT and CDR2 SNEGSKA (reference sequence). This CDR3 is 16 amino acids long. V lost 3 bases to trimming and J lost 8 bases; unmatched junction nucleotides: 15. Here the CDR3 reads CSASAYHPREGDEQFF. The CDR3 nucleotides are TGCAGTGCTAGCGCCTACCACCCACGGGAGGGCGATGAGCAGTTCTTC.

This clonotype was seen only a few times. V and J are TRBV10-3 and TRBJ2-6; no clear D. The CDR3 spans 14 residues. V was shortened by 0 bases and J by 12 bases, with 12 bases between the two germline ends. CDR1 is ENHRY, CDR2 SYGVKD, per germline. Written as DNA, the CDR3 is TGTGCCATCAGTGAGTCGGCAACAGCTCCCGTCCTGACTTTC. This translates into CAISESATAPVLTF.

This clonotype was recorded a few times. This sequence joins TRBV5-6 and TRBJ2-3, with TRBD2 as a possible D gene (6 bases). The germline V and J ends were trimmed by 0 bases and 2 bases, with 16 bases remaining between them. The CDR3 spans 17 residues. Germline V gene data show CDR1 as SGHDT and CDR2 as YYEEEE. CDR3 nucleotides: TGTGCCAGCAGCTTGGTTGGCGGGGAGATCGTCACAGATACGCAGTATTTT. Translating gives CASSLVGGEIVTDTQYF.